The T cell receptor beta chain under discussion was sequenced for a study of CD8+ T cells in alopecia areata. Background on the study: The drug, oral tofacitinib, was given to treated patients at 5 to 10 mg twice daily.

As regards this clone: Antigen unknown.

The study's findings and limits: Sharing of TCR sequences between patients (possibly for HLA-related reasons) was less clear than in mice. Tofacitinib significantly lowered scalp clonality and expanded CD8+ clones among the top 100.

Treatment in this sample: oral pan-JAK inhibitor, 5-10 mg twice daily. Collected material from alopecia areata patients comprised lesional scalp punch biopsies and peripheral blood. V was shortened by 3 bases and J by 4 bases, with 12 bases between the two germline ends. The germline V gene encodes CDR1 LNHDA and CDR2 SQIVND (reference sequence). This CDR3 spans 14 amino acids. Reverse transcription of extracted RNA yielded cDNA, which provided the sequencing template. Measured with immunoSEQ multiplex PCR; TCRdb has only the in-frame clones, and not every one. The data show some 110,000 clones, around 53% seen once.

This TCR came from a human donor with alopecia areata. V usage is TRBV19 and J usage is TRBJ1-1; TRBD1 is a possible D gene (6 bases). The sample here was CD8+ T cells sorted from blood, taken at week 24, from a patient treated with tofacitinib. CDR3 in DNA: TGTGCCAGTAGTATCAATGACAGGTTCACTGAAGCTTTCTTT. It codes for CASSINDRFTEAFF.